The clone carrying this T cell receptor beta chain was seen many times. In germline, CDR1 is SGHAT, CDR2 FQNNGV. Trimming took off 2 bases at V and 5 bases at J, with 6 bases between the two ends. This CDR3 has 13 residues. RNA transcripts gave rise to amplified TCR beta CDR3 regions. HTBI primers were the set used in a first-round RT-PCR of the TCR CDR3. Each CDR3 protein is one row after TCRdb ran MiXCR on the multiplex PCR reads. The data contain fewer than 650,000 distinct CDR3 sequences, 13% to 15% of them singletons. The data were taken from a study of T cells in Graves' hyperthyroidism and ophthalmopathy. With a duration under 2 months, the hyperthyroidism was newly diagnosed in patients aged 18 to 65. Every diagnosis used clinical symptoms, serum thyroxine and TRAb, thyroid ultrasound and orbital computed tomography.

The V call is TRBV11-2, the J call TRBJ1-4; no firm D call. This clonotype was sampled from a woman aged 40 to 55 with Graves' hyperthyroidism. The specimen sequenced was blood. The CDR3 protein is CASSLYRNEKLFF. CDR3 bases: TGTGCCAGCAGCTTATACCGGAATGAAAAACTGTTTTTT.